The present entry profiles one T cell receptor beta chain with its context. Germline assignment: CDR1 SNHLY and CDR2 FYNNEI. With V trimmed by 6 bases and J by 10 bases, 13 bases remained unmatched. This CDR3 contains 15 residues. Some clones are missing from TCRdb's copy, which holds only in-frame ones; the method was immunoSEQ multiplex PCR. The sample contains 110,000 to 150,000 clones, under 95% of which appear only once. This sample stems from a study of control samples from healthy donors and cancer patients. What was sequenced was blood. This TCR was recovered from a man younger than 30 in good health. J is TRBJ1-5 and V is TRBV2; 9 bases align to TRBD1. The CDR3 bases are TGTGCCAGCAGCGCCGCACTGGGACAGGGAAATCCCCAGCATTTT. The encoded protein is CASSAALGQGNPQHF.